This T cell receptor (beta chain) was obtained from a study of T cells in Graves' hyperthyroidism and ophthalmopathy. Researchers amplified the TCR beta CDR3 regions from RNA transcripts. RT-PCR in the first round (using the HTBI primer set) targeted the TCR CDR3. From the multiplex PCR reads, TCRdb called clonotypes with MiXCR, one entry per CDR3 protein. The sample has around 350,000 distinct CDR3 sequences, under 20% seen once. This clonotype was detected ten times or more. Its antigen is still unknown. Study conclusions and caveats: The model anticipated ophthalmopathy a median around six months pre-onset.

This CDR3 spans 13 amino acids. Germline CDR1 and CDR2: MNHEY and SMNVEV (reference sequence). V gave up 5 bases and J gave up 7 bases, with 14 bases separating them. This rearrangement joins TRBV27 to TRBJ2-5; TRBD1 or TRBD2 may be the D gene (5 bases each). Sequences were obtained from blood. This clonotype was obtained from a woman between 18 and 29 years old with Graves' hyperthyroidism. Written as DNA, the CDR3 is TGTGCCAGCAGTAGGGACCTAGGCGCGACCCAGTACTTC. Encoded protein: CASSRDLGATQYF.